One and the same sample provided the 4 T cell receptor beta chains below, sequenced in a study of glioma-infiltrating T cells after dendritic cell vaccination. The table came from immunoSEQ multiplex PCR; TCRdb's copy has only in-frame clones and leaves some out. The sample consists of tens of thousands of clones, roughly 79% of them appearing once. Specimen: blood, collected before dendritic cell vaccination. The receptor source for this set is a human donor with glioblastoma.

V usage is TRBV29-1 and J usage is TRBJ1-2; 8 positions match TRBD1. Germline values: CDR1 SQVTM, CDR2 ANQGSEA. Trimming removed 3 bases from V and 4 bases from J; junction bases left unmatched: 10. CDR3 length: 15 amino acids. CDR3 in DNA: TGCAGCGTTGAGGGGGAACAGGGGGATGTCTATGGCTACACCTTC. The encoded protein is CSVEGEQGDVYGYTF.

The chain combines TRBV9 with TRBJ2-7; TRBD1 might be the D (5 bases). This CDR3 region has 12 residues. Germline CDR1 reads SGDLS; CDR2 reads YYNGEE. The V gene lost 3 bases and the J gene lost 3 bases, with 7 bases spanning the gap. As DNA, the CDR3 is TGTGCCAGCAGCGGAGACAGCTACGAGCAGTACTTC. It is translated as CASSGDSYEQYF. The full variable domain, completed using reference TRBV9 and TRBJ2-7, is DSGVTQTPKHLITATGQRVTLRCSPRSGDLSVYWYQQSLDQGLQFLIQYYNGEERAKGNILERFSAQQFPDLHSELNLSSLELGDSALYFCASSGDSYEQYFGPGTRLTVT.

The gene calls are TRBV4-2 and TRBJ1-3, with D maybe TRBD1 (5 bases). The V end was cut by 2 bases, the J end by 2 bases, with 16 bases between. This CDR3 contains 17 residues. CDR1 is LGHNA, CDR2 YNFKEQ, per germline. The CDR3 spells CASSQWLSGGTGNTIYF. CDR3 in DNA: TGTGCCAGCAGCCAATGGTTGTCCGGGGGGACTGGAAACACCATATATTTT.

The V and J genes are TRBV5-6 and TRBJ2-5; TRBD1 agrees at 8 bases. CDR3 size: 14 residues. The V segment lost 5 bases and the J segment 4 bases; nucleotides outside the gene matches: 7. Looked up from germline, CDR1 is SGHDT and CDR2 is YYEEEE. For the CDR3, the DNA is TGTGCCAGCAGTCGCCCAGGGGGCCTAGAGACCCAGTACTTC. Translating gives CASSRPGGLETQYF.